This T cell receptor (beta chain) was sequenced for a study of identical twins. The ends were cut back, 0 bases at V and 2 bases at J, with 8 bases in the middle. Germline V CDR1 and CDR2: SGHRS, YFSETQ. The CDR3 is 14 residues long. Study results and caveats: Cord blood's abundant beta clonotypes had fewer insertions, unlike memory repertoires. One should note that invariant MAIT and iNKT cells could partly confound zero-insertion analyses. Twins' excess sharing was less marked for out-of-frame beta sequences.

TCRdb reprocessed the 5' RACE reads with MiXCR, giving one entry per CDR3 protein. The sample carries approximately 230,000 distinct CDR3 sequences, 6.5% recorded once. The sample holds a few counts of this clonotype. Its antigen remains unidentified. These same data were also listed under a study on T cells expressing NK-cell markers. That study adds: Serological testing identified most of the eight sequenced donors as HCMV-seropositive and one as seronegative.

The TCR was taken from a woman aged 18-35 years in good health. J is TRBJ1-1 and V is TRBV5-1, with D unresolved. The sequenced sample was CD8+ T cells sorted from blood. DNA of the CDR3: TGCGCCAGCAGCTTGGCGAACAGTAACACTGAAGCTTTCTTT. This codes for CASSLANSNTEAFF.